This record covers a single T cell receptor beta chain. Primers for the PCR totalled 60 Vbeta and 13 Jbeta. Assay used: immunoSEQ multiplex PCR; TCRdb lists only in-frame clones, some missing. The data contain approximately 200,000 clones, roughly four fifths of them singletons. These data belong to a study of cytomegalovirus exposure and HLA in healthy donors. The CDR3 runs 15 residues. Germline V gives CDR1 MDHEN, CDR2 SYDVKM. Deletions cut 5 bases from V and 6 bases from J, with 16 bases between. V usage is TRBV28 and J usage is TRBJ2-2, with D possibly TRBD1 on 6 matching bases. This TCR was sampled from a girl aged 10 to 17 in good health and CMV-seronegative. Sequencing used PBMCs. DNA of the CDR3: TGTGCCAGCAGTACGACAGGCGTGGGCCCCGGGGAGCTGTTTTTT. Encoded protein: CASSTTGVGPGELFF.